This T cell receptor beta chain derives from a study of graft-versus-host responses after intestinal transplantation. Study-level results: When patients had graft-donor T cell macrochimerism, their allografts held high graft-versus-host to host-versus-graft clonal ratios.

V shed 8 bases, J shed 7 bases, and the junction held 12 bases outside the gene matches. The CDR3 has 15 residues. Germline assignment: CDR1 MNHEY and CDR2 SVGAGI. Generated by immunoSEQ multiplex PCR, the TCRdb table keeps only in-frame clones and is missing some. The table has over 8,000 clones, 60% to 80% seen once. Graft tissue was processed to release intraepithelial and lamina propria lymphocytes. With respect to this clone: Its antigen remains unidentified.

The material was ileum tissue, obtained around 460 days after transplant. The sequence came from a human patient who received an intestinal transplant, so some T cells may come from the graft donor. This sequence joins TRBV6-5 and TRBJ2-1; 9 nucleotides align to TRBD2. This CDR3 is CASLPAGGPGNEQFF. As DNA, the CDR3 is TGTGCCAGCTTGCCCGCGGGGGGGCCGGGGAATGAGCAGTTCTTC.